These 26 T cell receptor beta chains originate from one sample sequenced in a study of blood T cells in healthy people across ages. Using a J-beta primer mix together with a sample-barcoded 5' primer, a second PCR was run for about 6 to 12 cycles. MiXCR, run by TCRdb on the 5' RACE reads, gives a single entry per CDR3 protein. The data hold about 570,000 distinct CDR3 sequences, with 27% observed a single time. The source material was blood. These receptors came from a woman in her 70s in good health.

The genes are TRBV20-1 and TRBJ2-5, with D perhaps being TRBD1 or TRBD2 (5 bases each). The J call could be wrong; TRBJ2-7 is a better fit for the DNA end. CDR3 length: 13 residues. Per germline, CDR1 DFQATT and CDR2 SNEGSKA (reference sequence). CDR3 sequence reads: CSARRGPNYEQYF. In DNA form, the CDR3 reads TGCAGTGCTAGAAGGGGACCAAACTACGAGCAGTACTTC.

This chain's CDR3 is CASSQRGGAGYGYTF. DNA of the CDR3: TGCGCCAGCAGCCAACGAGGGGGGGCTGGCTATGGCTACACCTTC. This sequence joins TRBV4-3 and TRBJ1-2; D is possibly TRBD1 (6 bases). V was trimmed by 2 bases and J by 4 bases, leaving 14 bases between them. Germline V lookup: CDR1 LGHNA, CDR2 YSLEER. The length of the CDR3 is 15 residues.

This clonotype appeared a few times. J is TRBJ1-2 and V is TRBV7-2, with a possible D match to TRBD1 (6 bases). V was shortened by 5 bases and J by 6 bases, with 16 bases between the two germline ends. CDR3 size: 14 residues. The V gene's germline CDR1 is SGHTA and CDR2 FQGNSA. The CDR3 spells CASSRDGGQDGYTF. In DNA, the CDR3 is TGTGCCAGCAGCCGGGACGGGGGGCAGGATGGCTACACCTTC. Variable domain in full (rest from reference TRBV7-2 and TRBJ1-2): GAGVSQSPSNKVTEKGKDVELRCDPISGHTALYWYRQSLGQGLEFLIYFQGNSAPDKSGLPSDRFSAERTGGSVSTLTIQRTQQEDSAVYLCASSRDGGQDGYTFGSGTRLTVV.

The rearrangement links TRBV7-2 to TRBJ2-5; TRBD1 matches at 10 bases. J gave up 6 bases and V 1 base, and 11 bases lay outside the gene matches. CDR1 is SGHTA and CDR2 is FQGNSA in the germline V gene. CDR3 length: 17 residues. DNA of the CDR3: TGTGCCAGCAGCTTAGGGGCCGGGACAGGGGTAAGGAAGACCCAGTACTTC. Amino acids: CASSLGAGTGVRKTQYF.

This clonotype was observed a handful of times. The CDR3 here is CASSEGQGKNIQYF. DNA of the CDR3: TGTGCCAGCAGTGAGGGACAGGGAAAAAACATTCAGTACTTC. V is TRBV9 and J is TRBJ2-4; 9 bases fit TRBD1. The germline V gene has CDR1 SGDLS and CDR2 YYNGEE. The CDR3 is 14 residues long. The J segment lost 4 bases and the V segment lost 5 bases, leaving 4 bases of the junction unmatched. Supplemented by reference TRBV9 and TRBJ2-4, the full variable domain reads DSGVTQTPKHLITATGQRVTLRCSPRSGDLSVYWYQQSLDQGLQFLIQYYNGEERAKGNILERFSAQQFPDLHSELNLSSLELGDSALYFCASSEGQGKNIQYFGAGTRLSVL.

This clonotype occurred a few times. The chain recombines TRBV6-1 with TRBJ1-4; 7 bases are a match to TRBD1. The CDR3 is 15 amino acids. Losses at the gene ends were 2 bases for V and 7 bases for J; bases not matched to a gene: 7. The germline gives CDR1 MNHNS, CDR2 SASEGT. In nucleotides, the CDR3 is TGTGCCAGCAGTGAAAGACAGGGTGATTCTGAAAAACTGTTTTTT. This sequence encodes CASSERQGDSEKLFF.

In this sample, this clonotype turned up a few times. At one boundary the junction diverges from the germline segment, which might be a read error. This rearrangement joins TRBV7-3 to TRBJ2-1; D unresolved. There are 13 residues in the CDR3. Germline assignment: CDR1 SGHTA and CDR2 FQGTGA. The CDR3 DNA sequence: TGTGCCAGCAGCTTTGGCTTGTACAATGAGCCGTTCTTC. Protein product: CASSFGLYNEPFF.

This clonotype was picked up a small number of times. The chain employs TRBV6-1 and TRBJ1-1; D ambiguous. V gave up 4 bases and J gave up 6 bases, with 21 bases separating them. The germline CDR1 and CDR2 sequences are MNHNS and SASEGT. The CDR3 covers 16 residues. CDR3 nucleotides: TGTGCCAGCAGTGGGCCCAAGGAGGGATGGGCCGCTGAAGCTTTCTTT. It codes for CASSGPKEGWAAEAFF.

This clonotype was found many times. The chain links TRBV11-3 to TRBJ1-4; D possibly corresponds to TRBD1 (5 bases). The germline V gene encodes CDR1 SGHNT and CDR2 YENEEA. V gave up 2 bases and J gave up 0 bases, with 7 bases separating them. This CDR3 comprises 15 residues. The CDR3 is CASSLRGATNEKLFF. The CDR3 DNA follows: TGTGCCAGCAGCTTAAGGGGTGCAACTAATGAAAAACTGTTTTTT. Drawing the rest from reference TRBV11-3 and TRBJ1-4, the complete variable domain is EAGVVQSPRYKIIEKKQPVAFWCNPISGHNTLYWYLQNLGQGPELLIRYENEEAVDDSQLPKDRFSAERLKGVDSTLKIQPAELGDSAVYLCASSLRGATNEKLFFGSGTQLSVL.

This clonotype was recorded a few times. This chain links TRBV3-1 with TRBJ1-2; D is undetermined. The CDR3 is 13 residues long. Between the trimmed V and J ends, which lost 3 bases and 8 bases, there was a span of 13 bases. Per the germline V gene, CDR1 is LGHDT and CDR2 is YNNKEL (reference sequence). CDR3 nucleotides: TGTGCCAGCAGCCATCTCTTTGAAGAAGGCTACACCTTC. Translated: CASSHLFEEGYTF.

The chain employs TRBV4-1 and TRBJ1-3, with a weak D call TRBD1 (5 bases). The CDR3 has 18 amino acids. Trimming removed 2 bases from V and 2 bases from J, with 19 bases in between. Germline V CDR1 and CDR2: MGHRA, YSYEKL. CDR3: CASSQPPGQGRTGNTIYF. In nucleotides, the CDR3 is TGCGCCAGCAGCCAACCTCCAGGGCAGGGCAGGACTGGAAACACCATATATTTT.

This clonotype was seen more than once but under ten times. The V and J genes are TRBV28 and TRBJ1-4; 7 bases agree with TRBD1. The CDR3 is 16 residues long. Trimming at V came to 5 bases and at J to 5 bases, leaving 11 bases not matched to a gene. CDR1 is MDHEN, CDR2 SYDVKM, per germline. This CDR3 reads CASSPSGGLVNEKLFF. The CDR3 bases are TGTGCCAGCAGTCCGTCAGGGGGACTCGTAAATGAAAAACTGTTTTTT.

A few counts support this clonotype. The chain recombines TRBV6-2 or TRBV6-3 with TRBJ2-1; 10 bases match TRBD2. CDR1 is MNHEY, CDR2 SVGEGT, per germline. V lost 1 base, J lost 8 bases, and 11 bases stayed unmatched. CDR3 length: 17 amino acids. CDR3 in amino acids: CASSYLASGGSIDEQFF. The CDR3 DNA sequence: TGTGCCAGCAGTTACTTGGCTAGCGGGGGTTCCATCGATGAGCAGTTCTTC.

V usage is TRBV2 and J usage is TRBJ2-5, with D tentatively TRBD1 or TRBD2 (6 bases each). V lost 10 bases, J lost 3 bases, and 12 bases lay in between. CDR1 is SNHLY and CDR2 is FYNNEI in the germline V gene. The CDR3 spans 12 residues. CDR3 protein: CANKGEEETQYF. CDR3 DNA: TGTGCCAACAAGGGGGAGGAAGAGACCCAGTACTTC.

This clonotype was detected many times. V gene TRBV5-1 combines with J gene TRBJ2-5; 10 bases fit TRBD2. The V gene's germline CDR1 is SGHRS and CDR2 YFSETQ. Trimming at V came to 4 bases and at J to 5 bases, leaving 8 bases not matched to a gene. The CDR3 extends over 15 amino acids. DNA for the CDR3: TGCGCCAGCAGCCTACTAGCGGGATCCCCCGAGACCCAGTACTTC. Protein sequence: CASSLLAGSPETQYF.

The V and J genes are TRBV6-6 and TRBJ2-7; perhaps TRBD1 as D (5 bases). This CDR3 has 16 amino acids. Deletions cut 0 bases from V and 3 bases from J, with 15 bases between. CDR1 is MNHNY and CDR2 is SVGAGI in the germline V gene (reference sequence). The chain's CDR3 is CASSYSKGRVYYEQYF. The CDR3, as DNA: TGTGCCAGCAGTTACTCGAAGGGCAGGGTGTACTACGAGCAGTACTTC.

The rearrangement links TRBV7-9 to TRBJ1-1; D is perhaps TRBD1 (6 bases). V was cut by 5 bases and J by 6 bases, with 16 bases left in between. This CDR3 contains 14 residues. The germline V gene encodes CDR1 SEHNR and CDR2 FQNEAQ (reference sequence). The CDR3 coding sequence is TGTGCCAGCAGCGCCGTACAGGGTTGGGCTGAAGCTTTCTTT. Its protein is CASSAVQGWAEAFF.

The chain's CDR3 is CASSLLRAYNEQFF. CDR3 coding DNA: TGTGCCAGCAGTTTACTTCGAGCTTACAATGAGCAGTTCTTC. V gene TRBV27 combines with J gene TRBJ2-1; D gene uncertain. V shed 2 bases and J shed 4 bases, with 9 bases lying between them. Germline CDR1 and CDR2: MNHEY and SMNVEV (reference sequence). CDR3 length equals 14 residues.

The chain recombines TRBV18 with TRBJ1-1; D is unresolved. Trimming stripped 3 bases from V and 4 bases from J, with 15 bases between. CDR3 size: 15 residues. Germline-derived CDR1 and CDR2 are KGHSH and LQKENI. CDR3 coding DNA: TGTGCCAGCTCACCTCCTTCTCTCCGGGGCACTGAAGCTTTCTTT. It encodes CASSPPSLRGTEAFF. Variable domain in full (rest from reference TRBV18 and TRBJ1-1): NAGVMQNPRHLVRRRGQEARLRCSPMKGHSHVYWYRQLPEEGLKFMVYLQKENIIDESGMPKERFSAEFPKEGPSILRIQQVVRGDSAAYFCASSPPSLRGTEAFFGQGTRLTVV.

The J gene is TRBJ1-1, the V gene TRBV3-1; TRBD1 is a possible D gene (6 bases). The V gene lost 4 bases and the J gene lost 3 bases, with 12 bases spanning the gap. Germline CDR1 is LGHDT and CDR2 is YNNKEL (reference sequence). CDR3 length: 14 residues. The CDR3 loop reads CASSRGQIYTEAFF. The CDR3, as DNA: TGTGCCAGCAGCCGAGGACAGATATACACTGAAGCTTTCTTT.

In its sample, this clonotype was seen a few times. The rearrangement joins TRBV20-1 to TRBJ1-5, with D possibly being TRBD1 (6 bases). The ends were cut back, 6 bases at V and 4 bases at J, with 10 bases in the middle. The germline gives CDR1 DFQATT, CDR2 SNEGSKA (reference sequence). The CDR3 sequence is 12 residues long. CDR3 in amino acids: CSAGGGNQPQHF. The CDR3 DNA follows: TGCAGTGCAGGGGGGGGGAATCAGCCCCAGCATTTT.

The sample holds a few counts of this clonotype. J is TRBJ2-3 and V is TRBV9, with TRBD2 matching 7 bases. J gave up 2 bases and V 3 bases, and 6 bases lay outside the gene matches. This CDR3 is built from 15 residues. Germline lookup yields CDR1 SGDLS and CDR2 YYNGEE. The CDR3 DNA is TGTGCCAGCAGCGCCCGGGGGGAACTCACAGATACGCAGTATTTT. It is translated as CASSARGELTDTQYF.

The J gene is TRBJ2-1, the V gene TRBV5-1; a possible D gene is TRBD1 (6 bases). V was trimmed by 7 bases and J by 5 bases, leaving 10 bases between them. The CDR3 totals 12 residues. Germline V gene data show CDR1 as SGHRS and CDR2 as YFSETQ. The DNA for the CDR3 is TGCGCCAGCGCCCGGGACAACAATGAGCAGTTCTTC. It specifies CASARDNNEQFF.

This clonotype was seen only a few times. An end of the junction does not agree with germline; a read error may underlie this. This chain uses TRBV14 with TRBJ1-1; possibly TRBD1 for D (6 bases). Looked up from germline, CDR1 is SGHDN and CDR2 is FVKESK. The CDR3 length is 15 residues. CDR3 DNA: TGCGCCAGCAGCCAAGACATCAGGGGCGACACTGAAGCTTTCTTT. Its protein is CASSQDIRGDTEAFF.

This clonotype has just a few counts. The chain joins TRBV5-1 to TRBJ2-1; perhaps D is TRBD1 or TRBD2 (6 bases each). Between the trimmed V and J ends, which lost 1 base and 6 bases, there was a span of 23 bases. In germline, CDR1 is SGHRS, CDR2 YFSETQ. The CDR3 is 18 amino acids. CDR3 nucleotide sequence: TGCGCCAGCAGCTTGTCCATAGGGGGGCGGGGACGTCCCAATGAGCAGTTCTTC. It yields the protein CASSLSIGGRGRPNEQFF.

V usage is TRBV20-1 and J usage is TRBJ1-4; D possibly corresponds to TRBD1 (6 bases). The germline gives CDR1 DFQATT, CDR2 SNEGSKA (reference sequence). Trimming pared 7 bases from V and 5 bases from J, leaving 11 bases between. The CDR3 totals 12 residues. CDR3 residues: CSVWGPNEKLFF. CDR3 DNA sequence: TGCAGTGTATGGGGGCCCAATGAAAAACTGTTTTTT.